The 29 T cell receptor beta chains listed next were all sequenced from one sample in a study of blood T cell repertoires in COVID-19. Assay used: immunoSEQ multiplex PCR; TCRdb lists only in-frame clones, some missing. The repertoire includes about 110,000 clones, roughly four fifths of them detected once, and 6.5% to 10% sits in the top ten. The sequenced material came from peripheral blood. Receptors originate from an older man with acute or convalescent COVID-19.

This chain uses TRBV7-9 with TRBJ2-7, with 7 bases matching TRBD2. The CDR3 is made up of 13 amino acids. The V gene end was trimmed by 5 bases and the J gene end by 2 bases; junction bases not matched to a gene: 3. Germline loops: CDR1 SEHNR, CDR2 FQNEAQ (reference sequence). CDR3 nucleotides: TGTGCCAGCAGCGGCGGGAGAACCTACGAGCAGTACTTC. Amino acid sequence: CASSGGRTYEQYF.

The V and J genes are TRBV18 and TRBJ1-5, with TRBD1 identical over 9 bases. The CDR3 has 15 residues. The germline V gene has CDR1 KGHSH and CDR2 LQKENI. The V segment lost 2 bases and the J segment 2 bases; nucleotides outside the gene matches: 1. The CDR3 DNA is TGTGCCAGCTCACCAGGGACAGGGCGCAATCAGCCCCAGCATTTT. Translation gives CASSPGTGRNQPQHF.

V is TRBV18 and J is TRBJ1-1; the D is unclear. From germline, CDR1 is KGHSH and CDR2 LQKENI. CDR3 length: 14 amino acids. V was shortened by 3 bases and J by 1 base, with 9 bases between the two germline ends. The CDR3 DNA follows: TGTGCCAGCTCACCTCCCCCGGGGAACACTGAAGCTTTCTTT. This sequence encodes CASSPPPGNTEAFF.

CDR3 amino acids: CASSQKGGNSPLHF. CDR3 nucleotide sequence: TGTGCCAGCAGCCAGAAGGGAGGGAATTCACCCCTCCACTTT. The rearrangement links TRBV3-1 (or the pseudogene TRBV3-2) to TRBJ1-6; D call uncertain. The CDR3 consists of 14 residues. Per the germline V gene, CDR1 is LGHDT and CDR2 is YNNKEL (reference sequence). Trimming took off 3 bases at V and 7 bases at J, with 10 bases between the two ends.

This clone was recorded only once. The rearrangement joins TRBV7-6 to TRBJ2-3, with 7 nucleotides matching TRBD2. This CDR3 comprises 16 residues. The J segment lost 2 bases and the V segment lost 2 bases, leaving 7 bases of the junction unmatched. The V gene's germline CDR1 is SGHVS and CDR2 FNYEAQ. CDR3 bases: TGTGCCAGCAGCTTAACCAGCCGGGGGGACACAGATACGCAGTATTTT. Translating gives CASSLTSRGDTDTQYF.

This clone was observed a few times. The gene calls are TRBV24-1 and TRBJ1-2, with D possibly matching TRBD1 (5 bases). This CDR3 spans 18 amino acids. Germline V gene lookup returns CDR1 KGHDR and CDR2 SFDVKD. Deletions cut 5 bases from V and 1 base from J, with 22 bases between. The CDR3 DNA follows: TGTGCCACCAGTGGCCCGACAGAAGAAAAGTCCTTTAACTATGGCTACACCTTC. This sequence encodes CATSGPTEEKSFNYGYTF.

This sequence joins TRBV9 and TRBJ2-1, with D possibly matching TRBD2 (6 bases). CDR1 is SGDLS, CDR2 YYNGEE, per germline. Between the trimmed V and J ends, which lost 4 bases and 0 bases, there was a span of 17 bases. The CDR3 is 17 residues long. In nucleotides, the CDR3 is TGTGCCAGCAGCCCGACTAGGACCGCTAGCTCCTACAATGAGCAGTTCTTC. It specifies CASSPTRTASSYNEQFF. Filled out from reference TRBV9 and TRBJ2-1, the complete variable domain reads DSGVTQTPKHLITATGQRVTLRCSPRSGDLSVYWYQQSLDQGLQFLIQYYNGEERAKGNILERFSAQQFPDLHSELNLSSLELGDSALYFCASSPTRTASSYNEQFFGPGTRLTVL.

V is TRBV6-1 and J is TRBJ1-1; no firm D call. Deletions cut 2 bases from V and 4 bases from J, with 8 bases between. Germline V gene lookup returns CDR1 MNHNS and CDR2 SASEGT. CDR3 length: 13 residues. CDR3: CASSESRVTEAFF. DNA for the CDR3: TGTGCCAGCAGTGAATCACGGGTCACTGAAGCTTTCTTT.

V usage is TRBV5-4 and J usage is TRBJ1-6; D is undetermined. V dropped 0 bases and J dropped 4 bases, with 5 bases sitting between them. The CDR3 totals 14 residues. Germline V gene sequence: CDR1 SGHNT, CDR2 YYREEE (reference sequence). CDR3 amino acids: CASSLDRYNSPLHF. The CDR3 DNA is TGTGCCAGCAGCTTGGACAGATATAATTCACCCCTCCACTTT.

This clone was seen only once. The rearrangement joins TRBV6-5 to TRBJ2-7, with TRBD1 identical over 10 bases. Germline trimming cut 2 bases from V and 5 bases from J; bases unmatched to any gene: 0. In germline, CDR1 is MNHEY, CDR2 SVGAGI. This CDR3 comprises 13 residues. CDR3 protein: CASSYGTGDEQYF. For the CDR3, the DNA is TGTGCCAGCAGTTACGGGACAGGGGACGAGCAGTACTTC.

The chain couples TRBV9 to TRBJ2-2, with 11 bases fitting TRBD1. Per germline, CDR1 SGDLS and CDR2 YYNGEE. Trimming removed 3 bases from V and 4 bases from J; junction bases left unmatched: 17. This CDR3 has 20 amino acids. Here the CDR3 reads CASSAQKFSGTGGLTGELFF. The CDR3 nucleotides are TGTGCCAGCAGCGCGCAAAAGTTTAGCGGGACAGGGGGTCTCACCGGGGAGCTGTTTTTT.

The V gene is TRBV6-6, the J gene TRBJ1-4, with D unresolved. This CDR3 contains 13 residues. The germline V gene encodes CDR1 MNHNY and CDR2 SVGAGI (reference sequence). V lost 2 bases, J lost 1 base, and 2 bases lay in between. The CDR3 reads CASSYLTNEKLFF. The DNA for the CDR3 is TGTGCCAGCAGTTACCTAACTAATGAAAAACTGTTTTTT.

Here the CDR3 DNA reads TGTGCCAGCAGGACAGAGATCTCTGGAAACACCATATATTTT. Protein: CASRTEISGNTIYF. This rearrangement joins TRBV6-5 to TRBJ1-3; a weak D match, TRBD1 (5 bases). The V gene's germline CDR1 is MNHEY and CDR2 SVGAGI. The CDR3 contains 14 residues. V shed 6 bases and J shed 0 bases, with 9 bases lying between them.

The chain uses TRBV18 and TRBJ2-2, with TRBD2 as a possible D gene (6 bases). V was clipped by 3 bases and J by 7 bases, with 15 bases between them. Germline CDR1 reads KGHSH; CDR2 reads LQKENI. This CDR3 has 15 residues. The CDR3 loop reads CASSPPGSGYGELFF. As DNA, the CDR3 is TGTGCCAGCTCACCCCCGGGTAGCGGCTACGGGGAGCTGTTTTTT.

The chain couples TRBV6-1 to TRBJ2-7, with D possibly matching TRBD2 (6 bases). The CDR3 has 16 residues. The V gene lost 0 bases and the J gene lost 6 bases, with 18 bases spanning the gap. CDR1 and CDR2 from the germline V gene are MNHNS and SASEGT. The CDR3 is CASSEAPGTRRAEQYF. CDR3 DNA sequence: TGTGCCAGCAGTGAAGCTCCCGGGACCAGGAGGGCCGAGCAGTACTTC.

The chain joins TRBV5-1 to TRBJ1-6, with 8 bases aligning to TRBD1. Germline V gene data show CDR1 as SGHRS and CDR2 as YFSETQ. This CDR3 is built from 15 residues. Trimming at V came to 4 bases and at J to 9 bases, leaving 9 bases not matched to a gene. The CDR3 region is CASSTDRAGGSPLHF. The CDR3 DNA reads as TGCGCCAGCAGCACGGACAGGGCCGGTGGTTCACCCCTCCACTTT.

The CDR3 sequence is CASSGAGQRKTYEQYF. CDR3 nucleotide sequence: TGTGCCAGCAGTGGAGCTGGACAGCGTAAAACCTACGAGCAGTACTTC. The chain joins TRBV2 to TRBJ2-7, with D tentatively TRBD1 (6 bases). The germline V gene encodes CDR1 SNHLY and CDR2 FYNNEI. Trimming removed 4 bases from V and 2 bases from J, with 18 bases in between. The CDR3 is 16 residues long.

This chain joins TRBV11-3 and TRBJ2-2, with 7 bases fitting TRBD1. Germline loops: CDR1 SGHNT, CDR2 YENEEA. This CDR3 comprises 16 residues. Unmatched junction bases numbered 8, after V lost 5 bases and J lost 2 bases. The CDR3 region is CASSARTGTNTGELFF. The CDR3 bases are TGTGCCAGCAGCGCCCGGACAGGAACTAACACCGGGGAGCTGTTTTTT.

V usage is TRBV18 and J usage is TRBJ2-3, with 8 bases aligning to TRBD1. This CDR3 spans 15 amino acids. The germline V gene encodes CDR1 KGHSH and CDR2 LQKENI. V was pared by 3 bases and J by 2 bases, with 4 bases of the junction left unmatched. The CDR3 here is CASSPWDRTTDTQYF. The CDR3 nucleotides are TGTGCCAGCTCACCTTGGGACAGGACCACAGATACGCAGTATTTT.

The chain is built from TRBV6-5 and TRBJ1-1; D is perhaps TRBD1 (5 bases). Trimming took 7 bases from V and 2 from J, leaving 14 bases between them. Germline V gives CDR1 MNHEY, CDR2 SVGAGI. CDR3 length: 14 amino acids. CDR3 nucleotides: TGTGCCAGCATCCAGGGCCCAGGAAACACTGAAGCTTTCTTT. It specifies CASIQGPGNTEAFF.

This chain connects TRBV3-1 (or the pseudogene TRBV3-2) to TRBJ2-3; D remains ambiguous. Germline CDR1 is LGHDT and CDR2 is YNNKEL (reference sequence). The V end was cut by 4 bases, the J end by 7 bases, with 15 bases between. The CDR3 has 14 amino acids. CDR3 amino acids: CASSPHSGLNTQYF. Written as DNA, the CDR3 is TGTGCCAGCAGCCCTCATTCGGGTTTAAATACGCAGTATTTT.

V and J are TRBV7-4 and TRBJ2-7; 9 nucleotides line up with TRBD2. Germline-derived CDR1 and CDR2 are SGHVT and SQSDAQ. The length of the CDR3 is 19 residues. The V gene end was trimmed by 1 base and the J gene end by 0 bases; junction bases not matched to a gene: 13. In nucleotides, the CDR3 is TGTGCCAGCAGCTTAGTCCGAGGTAGCGGGGGCCCACTCTCCTACGAGCAGTACTTC. Translation: CASSLVRGSGGPLSYEQYF.

The chain employs TRBV9 and TRBJ2-1; D may be TRBD2 (6 bases). CDR1 SGDLS and CDR2 YYNGEE come from the germline V gene. The CDR3 is 15 amino acids. V lost 3 bases, J lost 0 bases, and 10 bases lay in between. CDR3 bases: TGTGCCAGCAGCGCACTAGCAAGCTCCTACAATGAGCAGTTCTTC. Translation: CASSALASSYNEQFF.

This clone was seen once. The V and J genes are TRBV6-2 or TRBV6-3 and TRBJ2-7; D gene unclear. The ends were cut back, 6 bases at V and 2 bases at J, with 8 bases in the middle. The CDR3 is made up of 12 amino acids. Germline CDR1 MNHEY, CDR2 SVGEGT. The CDR3 protein is CASSPNTYEQYF. In nucleotides, the CDR3 is TGTGCCAGCAGCCCGAACACCTACGAGCAGTACTTC.

A few counts support this clone. J is TRBJ1-2 and V is TRBV28; possible D gene TRBD1, 6 bases. The CDR3 runs 12 residues. Trimming stripped 8 bases from V and 11 bases from J, with 18 bases between. Per germline, CDR1 MDHEN and CDR2 SYDVKM. Written as DNA, the CDR3 is TGTGCCAGCTCGAACAGGGAATTTGGGTACACCTTC. Translating it yields CASSNREFGYTF.

The chain carries TRBV6-1 and TRBJ1-6; TRBD1 might be the D (5 bases). CDR1 and CDR2 (germline): MNHNS, SASEGT. The germline V and J ends were trimmed by 4 bases and 0 bases, with 10 bases remaining between them. The CDR3 contains 16 residues. CDR3 sequence (DNA): TGTGCCAGCAGTGCAGGGAGGAGCTCCTATAATTCACCCCTCCACTTT. Protein product: CASSAGRSSYNSPLHF.

This chain uses TRBV18 with TRBJ2-3, with 7 bases aligning to TRBD2. Trimming cost V 4 bases and J 4 bases; bases outside gene matches: 5. Germline V gene sequence: CDR1 KGHSH, CDR2 LQKENI. CDR3 size: 14 residues. The CDR3 DNA sequence: TGTGCCAGCTCACTCGGACTAGATTCAGATACGCAGTATTTT. It is translated as CASSLGLDSDTQYF.

The V gene is TRBV27, the J gene TRBJ2-7; the D gene is possibly TRBD2 (6 bases). Trimming removed 6 bases from V and 8 bases from J, with 26 bases in between. Germline assignment: CDR1 MNHEY and CDR2 SMNVEV (reference sequence). This CDR3 is 16 amino acids long. The CDR3 region is CASRKDWGDNPTKQYF. The DNA for the CDR3 is TGTGCCAGCAGGAAGGACTGGGGGGATAATCCTACGAAGCAGTACTTC.

The genes are TRBV3-1 (or the pseudogene TRBV3-2) and TRBJ2-7; D remains unclear. There are 13 residues in the CDR3. Looked up from germline, CDR1 is LGHDT and CDR2 is YNNKEL (reference sequence). With 1 base removed from V and 1 base from J, the gap between germline ends came to 5 bases. The CDR3, as DNA: TGTGCCAGCAGCCAAGGTGCGTCCTACGAGCAGTACTTC. This translates into CASSQGASYEQYF.